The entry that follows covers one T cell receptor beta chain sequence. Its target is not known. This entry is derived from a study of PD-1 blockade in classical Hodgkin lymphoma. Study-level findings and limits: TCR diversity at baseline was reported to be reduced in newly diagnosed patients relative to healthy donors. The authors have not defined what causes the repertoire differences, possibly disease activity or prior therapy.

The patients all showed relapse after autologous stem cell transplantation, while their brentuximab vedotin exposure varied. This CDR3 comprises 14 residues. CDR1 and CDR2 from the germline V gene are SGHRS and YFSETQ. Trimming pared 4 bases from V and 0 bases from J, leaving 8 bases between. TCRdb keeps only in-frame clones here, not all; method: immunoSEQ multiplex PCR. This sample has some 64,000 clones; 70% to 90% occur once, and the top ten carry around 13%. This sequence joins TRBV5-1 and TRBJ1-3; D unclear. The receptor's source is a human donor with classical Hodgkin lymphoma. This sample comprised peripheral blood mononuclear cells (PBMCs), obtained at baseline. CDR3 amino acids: CASSLQYSGNTIYF. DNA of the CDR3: TGCGCCAGCAGCCTTCAGTACTCTGGAAACACCATATATTTT.